This T cell receptor (beta chain) was captured by sequencing in a study of PD-L1 blockade in urothelial cancer (dated by TCRdb to about 2017). Study-wide context: Therapy was started in 2014 for all patients, and atezolizumab 1,200 mg was administered intravenously every 3 weeks. Durable clinical benefit was achieved by nine patients and was not achieved by 20 patients. About 90% of the roughly 30 patients were identified as males with urothelial cancer of bladder origin, and a prior smoking history was reported by 18 of 29 patients. Blood samples were analyzed at 3 weeks after treatment start (second dose) and at 6 weeks after treatment start. Somatic, immune and clinical correlates of response to PD-L1 blockade with atezolizumab in urothelial cancer were the focus of an exploratory multi-omic analysis. Twenty-nine patients had pretreatment blood TCR-seq, about 25 had at least one posttreatment blood collection, and about 25 had tumor TCR-seq. In the same patients, pretreatment tumors underwent whole exome sequencing and RNA sequencing in addition to TCR sequencing. Blood samples yielded a median of around 150,000 T cells and around 83,000 unique TCRs, with median clonality 0.080. Progression-free survival longer than 6 months counted as durable clinical benefit, and TCR features were additionally tested against both progression-free and overall survival. Patients had an ECOG performance status of 0 or 1 and had received between 0 and 3 prior chemotherapy regimens. TCR sequencing covered pretreatment tumor samples and matched, serially collected peripheral blood taken before and after atezolizumab treatment.

As regards this clone: Its antigen is unknown. The input lacks base qualities; no much larger clone sits a single base away.

Broad study findings and their caveats: Improved progression-free and overall survival was associated with having pretreatment peripheral blood TCR clonality below the median. At 3 weeks after the start of treatment, tumor-associated TCR clones in peripheral blood had expanded more in patients with durable benefit (n ≈ 23, p = 0.022). Because the sample size was small (n ≈ 30) and many of the analyses were exploratory, the results are meant to be hypothesis-generating.

The cohort included about 30 patients with locally advanced or metastatic urothelial carcinoma who were treated at Memorial Sloan Kettering on a trial protocol. Peripheral blood mononuclear cells were collected pretreatment and during treatment, with between 1 and 8 total time points obtained per patient. The Qiagen DNeasy Blood extraction kit was used to purify genomic DNA from total PBMCs and from tumor samples. PBMCs were collected pretreatment and during treatment, and were isolated and stored as previously described. Looking up the germline V gene yields CDR1 MDHEN and CDR2 SYDVKM. V is pruned by 0 bases and J by 1 base, leaving 5 bases of the junction without a gene match. Taken from cysteine to phenylalanine, the CDR3 has 16 residues. Of all the DNA, just the CDR3 is kept, 48 bases in frame from base 1. Synthetic TCR analog templates were spiked into each PCR to estimate absolute template abundance from read counts. TCRbeta CDR3 regions were amplified from genomic DNA with bias-controlled V and J gene primers using the immunoSEQ assay. Rearranged TCRbeta segments were sequenced at approximately 20X coverage. Per the authors' processing: Clustering was used to correct sequencing errors, and CDR3s were annotated against IMGT so that V, D and J genes could be assigned. Downstream analyses used only productive TCRbeta rearrangements, leaving out any out-of-frame or stop-codon sequences. Clonality was calculated as one minus the Shannon entropy normalized by the log of the number of unique productive sequences. Clones differing between time points or between blood and tumor were identified by Fisher's exact test with Benjamini-Hochberg correction at adjusted p below 0.01. Drawn from immuneACCESS, this table holds only the in-frame rearrangements with V and J called that TCRdb kept. Clones are partly lost; checked studies trace under half to an unresolved V gene and leave the rest unexplained. V and J calls and clone size are copied from that table; D and trimming were computed from the DNA. Within this sample are 57,000 or so clones, with over 75% of them counted one time only. About 4.5% of the sample comes from the top ten.

This TCR came from a man between 65 and 85 years old with urothelial cancer. The rearrangement combines TRBV28 with TRBJ1-1; 7 bases in the junction line up with TRBD1. The sequences come from PBMCs, collected around atezolizumab (anti-PD-L1) treatment. The DNA sequence is TGTGCCAGCAGTTTATGGGGACAGCCAGGGAACACTGAAGCTTTCTTT. Its translation reads: CASSLWGQPGNTEAFF.